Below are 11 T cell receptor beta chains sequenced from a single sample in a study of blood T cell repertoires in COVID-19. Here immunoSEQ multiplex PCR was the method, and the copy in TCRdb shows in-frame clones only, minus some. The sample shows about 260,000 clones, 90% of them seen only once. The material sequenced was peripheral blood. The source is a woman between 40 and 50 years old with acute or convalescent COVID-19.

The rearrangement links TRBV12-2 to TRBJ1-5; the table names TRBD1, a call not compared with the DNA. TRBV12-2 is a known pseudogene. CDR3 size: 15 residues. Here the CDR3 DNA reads TGTGCAAGTCGCACCACGACAGATAGCAATCAGCCCCAGCATTTT. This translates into CASRTTTDSNQPQHF.

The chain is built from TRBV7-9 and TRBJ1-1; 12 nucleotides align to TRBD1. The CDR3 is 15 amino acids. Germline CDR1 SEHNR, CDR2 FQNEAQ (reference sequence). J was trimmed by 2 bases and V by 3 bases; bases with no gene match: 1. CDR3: CASSFGTGGNTEAFF. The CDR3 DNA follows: TGTGCCAGCAGCTTCGGGACAGGGGGCAACACTGAAGCTTTCTTT.

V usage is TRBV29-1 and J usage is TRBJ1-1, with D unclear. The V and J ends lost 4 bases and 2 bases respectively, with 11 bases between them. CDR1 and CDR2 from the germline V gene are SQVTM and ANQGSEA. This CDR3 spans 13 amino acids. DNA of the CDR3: TGCAGCGTTGTATTACAGCTTAACACTGAAGCTTTCTTT. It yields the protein CSVVLQLNTEAFF.

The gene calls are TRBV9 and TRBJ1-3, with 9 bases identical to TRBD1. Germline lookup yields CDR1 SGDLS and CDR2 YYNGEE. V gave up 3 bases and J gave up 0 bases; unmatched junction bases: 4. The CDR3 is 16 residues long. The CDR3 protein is CASSAGQGLSGNTIYF. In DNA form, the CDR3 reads TGTGCCAGCAGCGCTGGACAGGGGCTCTCTGGAAACACCATATATTTT.

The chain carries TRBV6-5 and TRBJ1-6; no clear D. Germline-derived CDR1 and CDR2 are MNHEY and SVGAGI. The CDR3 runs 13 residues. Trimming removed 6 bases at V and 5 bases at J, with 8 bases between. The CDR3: CASRPTNNSPLHF. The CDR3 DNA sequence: TGTGCCAGCAGGCCCACAAATAATTCACCCCTCCACTTT.

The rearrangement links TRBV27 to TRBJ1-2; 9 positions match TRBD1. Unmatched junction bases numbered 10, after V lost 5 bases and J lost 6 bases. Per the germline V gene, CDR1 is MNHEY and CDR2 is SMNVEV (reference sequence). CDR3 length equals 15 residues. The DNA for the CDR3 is TGTGCCAGCAGTACAGGGGGCGCGGGTAATAATGGCTACACCTTC. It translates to CASSTGGAGNNGYTF.

The CDR3 DNA sequence: TGTGCCATCAGTGAGGTCACAGGGGGAAACTATGGCTACACCTTC. As protein: CAISEVTGGNYGYTF. The V gene is TRBV10-3, the J gene TRBJ1-2; 8 bases are shared with TRBD1. V gave up 2 bases and J gave up 2 bases; unmatched junction bases: 4. The CDR3 runs 15 residues. CDR1 and CDR2 from the germline V gene are ENHRY and SYGVKD.

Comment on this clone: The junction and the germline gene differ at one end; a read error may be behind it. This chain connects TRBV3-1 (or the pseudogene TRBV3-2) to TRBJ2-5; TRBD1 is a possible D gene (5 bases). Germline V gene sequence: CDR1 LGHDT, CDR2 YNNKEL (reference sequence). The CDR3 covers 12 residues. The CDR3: CASNQGAETQYF. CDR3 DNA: TGTGCCAGCAACCAAGGGGCGGAGACCCAGTACTTC.

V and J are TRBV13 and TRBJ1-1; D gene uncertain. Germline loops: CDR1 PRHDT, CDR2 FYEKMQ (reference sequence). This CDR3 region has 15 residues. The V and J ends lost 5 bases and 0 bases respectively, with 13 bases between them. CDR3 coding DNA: TGTGCCAGCAGCCCCGCGATGACAATGAACACTGAAGCTTTCTTT. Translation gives CASSPAMTMNTEAFF.

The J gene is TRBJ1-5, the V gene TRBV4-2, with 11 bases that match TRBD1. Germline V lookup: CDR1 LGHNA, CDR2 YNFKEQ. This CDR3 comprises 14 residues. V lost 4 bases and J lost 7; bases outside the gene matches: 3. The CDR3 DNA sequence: TGTGCCAGCAGCCCCGGGACAGGGGGACAGCCCCAGCATTTT. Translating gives CASSPGTGGQPQHF.

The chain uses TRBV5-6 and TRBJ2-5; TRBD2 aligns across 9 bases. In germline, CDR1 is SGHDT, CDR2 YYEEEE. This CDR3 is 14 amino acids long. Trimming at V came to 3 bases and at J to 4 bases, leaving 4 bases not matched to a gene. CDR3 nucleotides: TGTGCCAGCAGCTCCGGGACTAGCAGAGAGACCCAGTACTTC. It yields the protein CASSSGTSRETQYF.